Below are 3 T cell receptor beta chains sequenced from a single sample in a study of T cell repertoires in cytomegalovirus infection. TCRdb reanalysed the reads using MiXCR and keeps one entry per CDR3 protein. The sample has 640,000 or so distinct CDR3 sequences; about 30% are singletons. No antigen has been identified for these receptors. The material sequenced was cultured PBMCs, taken from culture after CMV antigen stimulation. Every receptor here comes from a human donor in good health (CMV status not recorded). Some clones in this sample may be carry-over from other donors' samples.

This clonotype was observed a few times. The chain recombines TRBV12-3 or TRBV12-4 with TRBJ1-1, with unresolved D. Trimming left V 1 base short and J 8 bases short, with 14 bases between. The CDR3 extends over 14 amino acids. The DNA for the CDR3 is TGTGCCAGCAGTTTAGTTTACGCTAGCGGGGAAGCTTTCTTT. Protein product: CASSLVYASGEAFF.

This chain uses TRBV5-1 with TRBJ1-2; D is possibly TRBD1 (5 bases). Trimming left V 2 bases short and J 6 bases short, with 14 bases between. From germline, CDR1 is SGHRS and CDR2 YFSETQ. The CDR3 sequence is 14 residues long. CDR3 bases: TGCGCCAGCAGCTTTGCAGGGAGAAGCGATGGCTACACCTTC. This gives the protein CASSFAGRSDGYTF.

This clonotype was observed a few times. This rearrangement joins TRBV7-2 to TRBJ1-2; 7 nucleotides align to TRBD1. CDR1 and CDR2 (germline): SGHTA, FQGNSA. After removal of 3 bases from V and 8 bases from J, the junction contained 9 bases not matched to a gene. The CDR3 covers 14 residues. The CDR3 DNA sequence: TGTGCCAGCAGCTTTGACCGACAGGGAGTGGGCTACACCTTC. Residues: CASSFDRQGVGYTF.